This passage covers 28 T cell receptor beta chains from one sample sequenced in a study of blood T cell repertoires in COVID-19. The assay was immunoSEQ multiplex PCR, and TCRdb's table has in-frame clones only and misses some. The sample yields about 270,000 clones, around 93% seen once. The sample was PBMCs or T cells enriched from blood (not recorded which). These TCRs come from a man aged 35 to 55 who had been exposed to COVID-19.

The chain couples TRBV7-9 to TRBJ2-7, with 9 bases lining up with TRBD2. The CDR3 is 15 residues long. Trimming at V came to 5 bases and at J to 3 bases, leaving 8 bases not matched to a gene. Looked up from germline, CDR1 is SEHNR and CDR2 is FQNEAQ (reference sequence). The CDR3 protein is CASSQGLAEGYEQYF. In DNA, the CDR3 is TGTGCCAGCAGCCAGGGACTAGCAGAGGGCTACGAGCAGTACTTC.

The chain couples TRBV7-9 to TRBJ2-7; D uncertain. Germline CDR1 and CDR2: SEHNR and FQNEAQ (reference sequence). The CDR3 extends over 13 amino acids. With 0 bases removed from V and 4 bases from J, the gap between germline ends came to 7 bases. CDR3 DNA: TGTGCCAGCAGCTTAGCGGCGCGGTACGAGCAGTACTTC. Its protein product is CASSLAARYEQYF.

The CDR3 is CASSLRGKSAEAFF. The CDR3 region has the DNA TGTGCCAGCAGCTTAAGGGGCAAGAGTGCTGAAGCTTTCTTT. This chain connects TRBV5-4 to TRBJ1-1; D might be TRBD1 (5 bases). Trimming stripped 2 bases from V and 6 bases from J, with 14 bases between. In germline, CDR1 is SGHNT, CDR2 YYREEE (reference sequence). The CDR3 runs to 14 residues.

This sequence joins TRBV19 and TRBJ1-1; 9 nucleotides line up with TRBD1. The ends lost 6 bases at V and 9 bases at J; junction bases unmatched: 14. Germline CDR1 reads LNHDA; CDR2 reads SQIVND (reference sequence). The CDR3 extends over 15 amino acids. Written as DNA, the CDR3 is TGTGCCAGTAGCCTCGAACGGGGGACAGGGAGAAAAGCTTTCTTT. Translated, it gives CASSLERGTGRKAFF.

The V and J genes are TRBV5-5 and TRBJ2-5, with a weak D call TRBD2 (6 bases). Trimming removed 4 bases from V and 7 bases from J, with 17 bases in between. Germline-derived CDR1 and CDR2 are SGHKS and YYEKEE (reference sequence). There are 14 residues in the CDR3. The CDR3 protein is CASSGRQTRWTQYF. DNA for the CDR3: TGTGCCAGCAGCGGTCGACAGACTAGATGGACCCAGTACTTC.

This sequence joins TRBV7-9 and TRBJ2-7; 11 bases map to TRBD1. CDR1 and CDR2 (germline): SEHNR, FQNEAQ (reference sequence). This CDR3 comprises 15 residues. Losses at the gene ends were 5 bases for V and 5 bases for J; bases not matched to a gene: 8. CDR3 sequence reads: CASSPRDRGSHEQYF. The CDR3, as DNA: TGTGCCAGCAGCCCCCGGGACAGGGGGTCCCACGAGCAGTACTTC.

J is TRBJ2-1 and V is TRBV9, with a possible D match to TRBD2 (6 bases). The CDR3 is made up of 13 amino acids. Germline CDR1 and CDR2: SGDLS and YYNGEE. V was cut by 4 bases and J by 10 bases, with 15 bases left in between. CDR3 DNA sequence: TGTGCCAGCAGCAATGACCTCGGGGGAGAGCAGTTCTTC. It translates to CASSNDLGGEQFF.

The gene calls are TRBV6-4 and TRBJ2-1; 11 positions match TRBD1. Unmatched junction bases numbered 4, after V lost 4 bases and J lost 8 bases. Germline CDR1 reads MRHNA; CDR2 reads SNTAGT. The CDR3 sequence is 14 residues long. The CDR3 loop reads CASSVGQGVHEQFF. The CDR3 coding sequence is TGTGCCAGCAGTGTGGGACAGGGGGTGCATGAGCAGTTCTTC.

The chain couples TRBV28 to TRBJ1-1; D unclear. The V gene lost 10 bases and the J gene lost 2 bases, with 14 bases spanning the gap. The germline CDR1 and CDR2 sequences are MDHEN and SYDVKM. The CDR3 totals 13 residues. The CDR3 DNA reads as TGTGCCACAATAACACAGCAAAACACTGAAGCTTTCTTT. Protein: CATITQQNTEAFF.

The chain joins TRBV6-6 to TRBJ1-1, with 8 bases that match TRBD1. CDR3 size: 12 residues. Germline CDR1 and CDR2: MNHNY and SVGAGI (reference sequence). V was clipped by 5 bases and J by 8 bases; unmatched bases: 4. The CDR3 sequence: CASSNRQGEAFF. The CDR3 DNA follows: TGTGCCAGCAGTAACCGACAGGGGGAAGCTTTCTTT.

The chain carries TRBV3-1 (or the pseudogene TRBV3-2) and TRBJ2-3; 10 nucleotides match TRBD2. The CDR3 contains 17 residues. CDR1 LGHDT and CDR2 YNNKEL come from the germline V gene (reference sequence). The V gene end was trimmed by 2 bases and the J gene end by 1 base; junction bases not matched to a gene: 6. The CDR3 sequence: CASSQQSGTSGTDTQYF. DNA of the CDR3: TGTGCCAGCAGCCAACAATCCGGGACTAGCGGCACAGATACGCAGTATTTT.

The rearrangement uses TRBV29-1 and TRBJ2-1; D gene ambiguous. Trimming pared 8 bases from V and 4 bases from J, leaving 9 bases between. There are 11 residues in the CDR3. Germline loops: CDR1 SQVTM, CDR2 ANQGSEA. In DNA form, the CDR3 reads TGCAGCACCAGGTCATACAATGAGCAGTTCTTC. Protein product: CSTRSYNEQFF.

This chain links TRBV5-1 with TRBJ2-7; D is undetermined. V was cut by 5 bases and J by 4 bases, with 10 bases left in between. CDR1 and CDR2 (germline): SGHRS, YFSETQ. The CDR3 has 12 residues. Here the CDR3 DNA reads TGCGCCAGCAGGCGGAGCGAGTACGAGCAGTACTTC. It translates to CASRRSEYEQYF. The whole variable domain, remainder taken from reference TRBV5-1 and TRBJ2-7, is KAGVTQTPRYLIKTRGQQVTLSCSPISGHRSVSWYQQTPGQGLQFLFEYFSETQRNKGNFPGRFSGRQFSNSRSEMNVSTLELGDSALYLCASRRSEYEQYFGPGTRLTVT.

The rearrangement uses TRBV7-9 and TRBJ1-2; TRBD1 matches at 11 bases. The germline V gene has CDR1 SEHNR and CDR2 FQNEAQ (reference sequence). The V and J ends lost 6 bases and 6 bases, in that order; junction bases with no gene match: 12. This CDR3 region has 16 residues. The chain's CDR3 is CASSSRDRGFMNGYTF. The CDR3 DNA reads TGTGCCAGCAGTTCCCGGGACAGGGGGTTCATGAATGGCTACACCTTC.

The rearrangement joins TRBV2 to TRBJ2-2, with 8 bases fitting TRBD2. There are 19 residues in the CDR3. Germline CDR1 is SNHLY and CDR2 is FYNNEI. The V and J ends lost 7 bases and 6 bases, in that order; junction bases with no gene match: 22. The CDR3 loop is CASTLTGIIGRALSGELFF. As DNA, the CDR3 is TGTGCCAGCACCCTAACGGGGATTATCGGGAGGGCCCTGTCCGGGGAGCTGTTTTTT.

The rearrangement uses TRBV12-3 or TRBV12-4 and TRBJ2-1, with D tentatively TRBD1 (5 bases). Trimming left V 3 bases short and J 8 bases short, with 11 bases between. The CDR3 totals 13 residues. The CDR3 loop reads CASSFSIGDEQFF. The CDR3 DNA is TGTGCCAGCAGTTTCAGTATAGGGGATGAGCAGTTCTTC.

The V call is TRBV10-3, the J call TRBJ1-4, with 11 bases lining up with TRBD1. After removal of 3 bases from V and 8 bases from J, the junction contained 14 bases not matched to a gene. The CDR3 runs 18 residues. The germline V gene encodes CDR1 ENHRY and CDR2 SYGVKD. The CDR3 DNA follows: TGTGCCATCAGTGATGTCTGGACAGGGGGCGTCTGGGAAGAAAAACTGTTTTTT. This gives the protein CAISDVWTGGVWEEKLFF.

CDR3 coding DNA: TGTGCCAGCAGTTACTCCCCGTCTGTTAGCGGGGGGGGCAGCCCAGATACGCAGTATTTT. Amino acids: CASSYSPSVSGGGSPDTQYF. V gene TRBV6-2 or TRBV6-3 combines with J gene TRBJ2-3; 11 bases map to TRBD2. V gave up 0 bases and J gave up 4 bases; unmatched junction bases: 15. This CDR3 comprises 20 residues. Germline CDR1 MNHEY, CDR2 SVGEGT.

The rearrangement joins TRBV4-2 to TRBJ2-1; possible D gene TRBD2, 5 bases. V shed 0 bases and J shed 13 bases, with 19 bases lying between them. CDR1 LGHNA and CDR2 YNFKEQ come from the germline V gene. The CDR3 consists of 15 residues. This chain's CDR3 is CASSQESETGRVQFF. The CDR3, as DNA: TGTGCCAGCAGCCAAGAAAGTGAGACTGGGAGAGTTCAGTTCTTC.

This clone was detected only once. The rearrangement joins TRBV28 to TRBJ1-2; 9 bases fit TRBD1. This CDR3 region has 14 residues. Trimming took 6 bases from V and 6 from J; bases not matched to a gene: 8. CDR1 is MDHEN and CDR2 is SYDVKM in the germline V gene. The CDR3 coding sequence is TGTGCCAGCAGGAAAACCGGGACAGGGAATGGCTACACCTTC. Its translation is CASRKTGTGNGYTF.

The chain uses TRBV6-1 and TRBJ2-6, with a tentative D call TRBD2 (7 bases). The V gene lost 2 bases and the J gene lost 1 base, with 18 bases spanning the gap. CDR1 is MNHNS, CDR2 SASEGT, per germline. There are 19 residues in the CDR3. CDR3 coding DNA: TGTGCCAGCAGTGAATGGGGGGCGGGAGATAATTCTGGGGCCAACGTCCTGACTTTC. It is translated as CASSEWGAGDNSGANVLTF.

The CDR3 nucleotides are TGTGCCAGCAGCGCAAGGGGCGGAATCTATGGCTACACCTTC. This codes for CASSARGGIYGYTF. The rearrangement links TRBV27 to TRBJ1-2; D may be TRBD1 (5 bases). The germline CDR1 and CDR2 sequences are MNHEY and SMNVEV (reference sequence). The CDR3 sequence is 14 residues long. Trimming took off 6 bases at V and 4 bases at J, with 15 bases between the two ends.

The chain joins TRBV18 to TRBJ2-2; D perhaps matches TRBD1 (6 bases). Trimming cost V 3 bases and J 2 bases, with 13 bases left between them. Germline V gives CDR1 KGHSH, CDR2 LQKENI. The CDR3 runs 16 residues. CDR3 bases: TGTGCCAGCTCACCTCCGGGACAACTAAACACCGGGGAGCTGTTTTTT. Its protein product is CASSPPGQLNTGELFF.

The chain recombines TRBV6-5 with TRBJ1-1, with TRBD1 as a possible D gene (6 bases). CDR3 length: 16 amino acids. Per the germline V gene, CDR1 is MNHEY and CDR2 is SVGAGI. V was trimmed by 2 bases and J by 5 bases, leaving 18 bases between them. CDR3 protein: CASSYAPGGARTEAFF. CDR3 bases: TGTGCCAGCAGTTACGCCCCCGGGGGGGCGCGGACTGAAGCTTTCTTT.

The rearrangement joins TRBV5-4 to TRBJ2-7; TRBD2 matches at 13 bases. The CDR3 has 15 amino acids. The ends lost 4 bases at V and 5 bases at J; junction bases unmatched: 6. Per germline, CDR1 SGHNT and CDR2 YYREEE (reference sequence). The CDR3 loop is CASSVLAGGPDEQYF. CDR3 nucleotide sequence: TGTGCCAGCAGCGTACTAGCGGGAGGGCCTGACGAGCAGTACTTC.

The chain couples TRBV5-1 to TRBJ2-3, with D perhaps TRBD2 (6 bases). Germline V CDR1 and CDR2: SGHRS, YFSETQ. The CDR3 covers 13 residues. V lost 2 bases and J 3 bases, leaving 7 bases between the germline ends. The CDR3 nucleotides are TGCGCCAGCAGCTTCGGGGGTACAGATACGCAGTATTTT. It specifies CASSFGGTDTQYF.

In this sample, this clone turned up once. The chain recombines TRBV25-1 with TRBJ1-2; D is possibly TRBD1 (5 bases). Germline V lookup: CDR1 MGHDK, CDR2 SYGVNS. V gave up 4 bases and J gave up 6 bases, with 12 bases separating them. The CDR3 is 13 amino acids. CDR3 region: CASSAQGNDGYTF. The CDR3 coding sequence is TGTGCCAGCAGTGCCCAGGGTAATGATGGCTACACCTTC.

The CDR3 is CASNEPTSKRGNEKLFF. DNA of the CDR3: TGTGCCAGCAACGAACCTACCTCGAAGCGGGGTAATGAAAAACTGTTTTTT. V usage is TRBV28 and J usage is TRBJ1-4, with D hard to call. Germline values: CDR1 MDHEN, CDR2 SYDVKM. V was shortened by 7 bases and J by 4 bases, with 22 bases between the two germline ends. This CDR3 contains 17 residues. The entire variable domain, with the rest obtained from reference TRBV28 and TRBJ1-4, is as follows: DVKVTQSSRYLVKRTGEKVFLECVQDMDHENMFWYRQDPGLGLRLIYFSYDVKMKEKGDIPEGYSVSREKKERFSLILESASTNQTSMYLCASNEPTSKRGNEKLFFGSGTQLSVL.